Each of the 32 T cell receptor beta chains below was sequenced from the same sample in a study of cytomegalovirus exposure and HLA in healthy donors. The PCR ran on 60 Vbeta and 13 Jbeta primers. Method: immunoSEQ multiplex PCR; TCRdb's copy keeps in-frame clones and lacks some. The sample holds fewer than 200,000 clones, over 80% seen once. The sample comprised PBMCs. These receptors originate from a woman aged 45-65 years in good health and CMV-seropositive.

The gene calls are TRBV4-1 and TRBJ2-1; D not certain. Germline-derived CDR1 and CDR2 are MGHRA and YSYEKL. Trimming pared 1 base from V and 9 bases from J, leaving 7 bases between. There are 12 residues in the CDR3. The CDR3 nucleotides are TGCGCCAGCAGCCAAGTTACTGGTGAGCAGTTCTTC. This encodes CASSQVTGEQFF.

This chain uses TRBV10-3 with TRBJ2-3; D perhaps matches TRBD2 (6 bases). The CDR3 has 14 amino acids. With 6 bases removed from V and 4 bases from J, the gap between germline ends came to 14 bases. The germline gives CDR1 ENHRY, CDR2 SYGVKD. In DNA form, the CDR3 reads TGTGCCATCAGGCGGGACCCTTTGGCAGATACGCAGTATTTT. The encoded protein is CAIRRDPLADTQYF.

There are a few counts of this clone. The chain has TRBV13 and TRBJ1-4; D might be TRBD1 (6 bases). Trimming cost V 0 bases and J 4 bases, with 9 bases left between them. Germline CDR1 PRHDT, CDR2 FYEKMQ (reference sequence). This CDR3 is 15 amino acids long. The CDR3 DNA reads TGTGCCAGCAGCTTAGGACAGGGCGATAATGAAAAACTGTTTTTT. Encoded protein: CASSLGQGDNEKLFF. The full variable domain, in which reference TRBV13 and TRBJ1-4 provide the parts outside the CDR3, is AAGVIQSPRHLIKEKRETATLKCYPIPRHDTVYWYQQGPGQDPQFLISFYEKMQSDKGSIPDRFSAQQFSDYHSELNMSSLELGDSALYFCASSLGQGDNEKLFFGSGTQLSVL.

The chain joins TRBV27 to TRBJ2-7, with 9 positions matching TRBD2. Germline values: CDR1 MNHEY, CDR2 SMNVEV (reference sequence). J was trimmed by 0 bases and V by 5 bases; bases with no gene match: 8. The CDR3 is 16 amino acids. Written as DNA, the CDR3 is TGTGCCAGCAGTCCCACGGGGCGGGAGGGCTCCTACGAGCAGTACTTC. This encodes CASSPTGREGSYEQYF.

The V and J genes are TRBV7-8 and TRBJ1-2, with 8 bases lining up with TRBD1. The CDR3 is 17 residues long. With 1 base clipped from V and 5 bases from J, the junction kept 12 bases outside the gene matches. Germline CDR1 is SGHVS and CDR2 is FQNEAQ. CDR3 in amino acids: CASSLEIAGGQEYGYTF. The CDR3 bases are TGTGCCAGCAGCTTAGAAATCGCAGGGGGCCAGGAGTATGGCTACACCTTC.

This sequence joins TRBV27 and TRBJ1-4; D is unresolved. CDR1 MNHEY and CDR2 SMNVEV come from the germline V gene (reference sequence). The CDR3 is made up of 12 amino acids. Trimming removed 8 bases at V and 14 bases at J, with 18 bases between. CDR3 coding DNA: TGTGCCAGCCCCCGGTGGGCTCGGACTCTGTTTTTT. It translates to CASPRWARTLFF.

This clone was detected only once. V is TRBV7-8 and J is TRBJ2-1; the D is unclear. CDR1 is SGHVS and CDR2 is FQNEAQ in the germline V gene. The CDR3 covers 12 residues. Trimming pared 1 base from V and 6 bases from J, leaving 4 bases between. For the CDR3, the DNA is TGTGCCAGCAGCTTAGTAGTCAATGAGCAGTTCTTC. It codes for CASSLVVNEQFF.

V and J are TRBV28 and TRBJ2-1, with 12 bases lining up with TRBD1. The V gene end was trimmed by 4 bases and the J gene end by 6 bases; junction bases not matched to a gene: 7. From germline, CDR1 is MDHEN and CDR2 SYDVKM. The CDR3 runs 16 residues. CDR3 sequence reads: CASSSPGQGAINEQFF. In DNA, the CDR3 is TGTGCCAGCAGTTCCCCGGGACAGGGGGCTATCAATGAGCAGTTCTTC.

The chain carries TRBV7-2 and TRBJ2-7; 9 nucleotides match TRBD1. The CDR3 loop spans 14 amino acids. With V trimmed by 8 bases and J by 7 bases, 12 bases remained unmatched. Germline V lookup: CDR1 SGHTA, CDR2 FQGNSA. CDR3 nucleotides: TGTGCCAGCCGCCCCGGGACAGGGACCGGTGAGCAGTACTTC. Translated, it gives CASRPGTGTGEQYF.

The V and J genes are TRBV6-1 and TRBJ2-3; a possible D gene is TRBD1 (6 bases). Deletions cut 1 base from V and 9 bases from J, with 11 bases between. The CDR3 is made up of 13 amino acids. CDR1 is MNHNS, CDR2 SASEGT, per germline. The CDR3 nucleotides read TGTGCCAGCAGTGAAGGGCAAAGGGGGACGCAGTATTTT. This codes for CASSEGQRGTQYF.

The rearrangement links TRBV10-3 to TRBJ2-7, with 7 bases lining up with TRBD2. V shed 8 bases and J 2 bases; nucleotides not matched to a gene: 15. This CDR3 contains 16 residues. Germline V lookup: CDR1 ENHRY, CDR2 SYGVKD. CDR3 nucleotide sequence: TGTGCCATCCCAGGAGACTGGAGACTAGCAACCTACGAGCAGTACTTC. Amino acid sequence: CAIPGDWRLATYEQYF.

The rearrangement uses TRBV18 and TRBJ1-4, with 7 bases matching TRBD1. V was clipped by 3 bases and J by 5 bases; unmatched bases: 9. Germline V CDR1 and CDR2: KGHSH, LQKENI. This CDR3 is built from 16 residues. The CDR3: CASSPPPGTANEKLFF. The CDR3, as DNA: TGTGCCAGCTCACCCCCCCCCGGGACAGCGAATGAAAAACTGTTTTTT.

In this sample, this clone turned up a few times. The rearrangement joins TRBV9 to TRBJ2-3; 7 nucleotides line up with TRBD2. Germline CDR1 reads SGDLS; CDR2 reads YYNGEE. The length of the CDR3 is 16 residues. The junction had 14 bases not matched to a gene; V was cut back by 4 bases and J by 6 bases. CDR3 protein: CASSPRSGGTGDTQYF. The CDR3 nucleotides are TGTGCCAGCAGCCCCCGCTCGGGGGGTACCGGCGATACGCAGTATTTT.

In DNA form, the CDR3 reads TGCAGTGCTCAACAGGGGAATGGCTACACCTTC. Amino acids: CSAQQGNGYTF. J is TRBJ1-2 and V is TRBV20-1; 7 bases are a match to TRBD1. Per the germline V gene, CDR1 is DFQATT and CDR2 is SNEGSKA (reference sequence). This CDR3 has 11 amino acids. Trimming took 5 bases from V and 6 from J; bases not matched to a gene: 3.

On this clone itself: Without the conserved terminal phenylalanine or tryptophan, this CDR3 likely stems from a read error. The CDR3 protein is CASSSAGALNYGYTL. CDR3 bases: TGTGCCAGCAGTTCCGCTGGAGCTCTGAACTATGGCTACACCCTC. The chain employs TRBV6-5 and TRBJ1-2; D remains unclear. The CDR3 loop spans 15 amino acids. The V end lost 4 bases, the J end lost 2 bases, and 14 bases lay between the germline ends. The germline V gene has CDR1 MNHEY and CDR2 SVGAGI.

CDR3 amino acids: CASSLTVSYTGELFF. DNA for the CDR3: TGCGCCAGCAGCTTGACAGTTTCATACACCGGGGAGCTGTTTTTT. The J gene is TRBJ2-2, the V gene TRBV5-1; D is unclear. CDR1 is SGHRS, CDR2 YFSETQ, per germline. The CDR3 loop spans 15 amino acids. V lost 1 base, J lost 3 bases, and 10 bases lay in between.

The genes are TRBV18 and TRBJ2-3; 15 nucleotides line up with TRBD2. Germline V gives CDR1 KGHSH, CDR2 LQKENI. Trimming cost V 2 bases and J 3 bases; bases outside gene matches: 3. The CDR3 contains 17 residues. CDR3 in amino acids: CASSPWTSGGVTDTQYF. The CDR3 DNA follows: TGTGCCAGCTCACCATGGACTAGCGGGGGGGTAACAGATACGCAGTATTTT.

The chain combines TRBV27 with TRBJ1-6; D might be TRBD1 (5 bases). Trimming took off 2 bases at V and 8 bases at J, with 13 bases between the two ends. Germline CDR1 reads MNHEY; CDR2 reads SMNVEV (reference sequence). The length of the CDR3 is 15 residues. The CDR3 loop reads CASSLRGEVHSPLHF. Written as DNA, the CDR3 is TGTGCCAGCAGTTTAAGAGGGGAGGTACATTCACCCCTCCACTTT.

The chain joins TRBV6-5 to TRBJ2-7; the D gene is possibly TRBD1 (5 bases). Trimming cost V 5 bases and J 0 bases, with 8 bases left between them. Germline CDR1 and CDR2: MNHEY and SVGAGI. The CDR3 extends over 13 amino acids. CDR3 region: CASSDSLSYEQYF. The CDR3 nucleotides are TGTGCCAGCAGTGACAGTCTCTCCTACGAGCAGTACTTC.

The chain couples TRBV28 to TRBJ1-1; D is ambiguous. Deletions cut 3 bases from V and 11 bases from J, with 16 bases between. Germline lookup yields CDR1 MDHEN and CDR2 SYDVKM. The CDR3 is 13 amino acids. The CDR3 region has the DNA TGTGCCAGCAGTTTGTTTAAGTACCGCGGGGCTTTCTTT. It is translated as CASSLFKYRGAFF.

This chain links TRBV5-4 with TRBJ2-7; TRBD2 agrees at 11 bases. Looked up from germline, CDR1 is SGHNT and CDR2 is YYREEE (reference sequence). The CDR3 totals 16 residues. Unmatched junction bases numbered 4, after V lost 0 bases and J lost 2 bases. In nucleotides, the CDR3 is TGTGCCAGCAGCTTGGGGGGACTAGCGGTTCCCTACGAGCAGTACTTC. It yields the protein CASSLGGLAVPYEQYF. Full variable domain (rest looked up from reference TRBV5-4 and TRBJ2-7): ETGVTQSPTHLIKTRGQQVTLRCSSQSGHNTVSWYQQALGQGPQFIFQYYREEENGRGNFPPRFSGLQFPNYSSELNVNALELDDSALYLCASSLGGLAVPYEQYFGPGTRLTVT.

CDR3 amino acids: CASSHSVWAGGQFF. CDR3 nucleotide sequence: TGCGCCAGCAGCCACTCTGTATGGGCGGGAGGGCAGTTCTTC. The chain recombines TRBV4-3 with TRBJ2-1; 8 positions match TRBD2. With V trimmed by 3 bases and J by 12 bases, 10 bases remained unmatched. Germline V gene sequence: CDR1 LGHNA, CDR2 YSLEER. The CDR3 consists of 14 residues.

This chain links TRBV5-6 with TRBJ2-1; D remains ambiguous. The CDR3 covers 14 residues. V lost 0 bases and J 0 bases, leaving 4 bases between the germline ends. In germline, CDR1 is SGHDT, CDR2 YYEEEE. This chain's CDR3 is CASSLVSSYNEQFF. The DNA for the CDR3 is TGTGCCAGCAGCTTGGTCAGCTCCTACAATGAGCAGTTCTTC.

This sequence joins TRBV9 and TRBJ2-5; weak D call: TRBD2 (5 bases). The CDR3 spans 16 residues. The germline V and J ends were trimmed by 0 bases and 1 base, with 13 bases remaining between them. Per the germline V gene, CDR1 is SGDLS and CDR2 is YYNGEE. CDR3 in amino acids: CASSVEQTSGQETQYF. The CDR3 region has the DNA TGTGCCAGCAGCGTAGAGCAGACAAGCGGCCAAGAGACCCAGTACTTC.

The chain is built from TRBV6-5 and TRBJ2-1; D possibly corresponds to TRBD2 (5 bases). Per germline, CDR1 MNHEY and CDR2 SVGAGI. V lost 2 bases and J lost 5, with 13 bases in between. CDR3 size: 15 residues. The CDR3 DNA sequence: TGTGCCAGCAGTTACAGGACCACGGGAAACAATGAGCAGTTCTTC. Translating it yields CASSYRTTGNNEQFF.

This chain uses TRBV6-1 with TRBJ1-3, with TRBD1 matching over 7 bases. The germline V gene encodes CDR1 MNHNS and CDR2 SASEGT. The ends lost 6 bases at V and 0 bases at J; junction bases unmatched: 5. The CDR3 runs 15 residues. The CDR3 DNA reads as TGTGCCAGCAGCCTGGGACAGAACTCTGGAAACACCATATATTTT. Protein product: CASSLGQNSGNTIYF.

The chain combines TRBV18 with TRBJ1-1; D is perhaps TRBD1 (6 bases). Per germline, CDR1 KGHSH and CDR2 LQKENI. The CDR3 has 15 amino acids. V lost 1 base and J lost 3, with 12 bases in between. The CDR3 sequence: CASSPRGQVDTEAFF. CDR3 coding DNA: TGTGCCAGCTCACCACGGGGGCAAGTGGACACTGAAGCTTTCTTT. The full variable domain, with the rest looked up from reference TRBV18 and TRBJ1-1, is NAGVMQNPRHLVRRRGQEARLRCSPMKGHSHVYWYRQLPEEGLKFMVYLQKENIIDESGMPKERFSAEFPKEGPSILRIQQVVRGDSAAYFCASSPRGQVDTEAFFGQGTRLTVV.

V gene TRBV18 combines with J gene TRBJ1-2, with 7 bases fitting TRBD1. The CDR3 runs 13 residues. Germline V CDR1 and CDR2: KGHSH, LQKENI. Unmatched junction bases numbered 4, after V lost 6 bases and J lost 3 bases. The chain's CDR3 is CASSLDRDYGYTF. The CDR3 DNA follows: TGTGCCAGCTCGCTTGACAGGGACTATGGCTACACCTTC.

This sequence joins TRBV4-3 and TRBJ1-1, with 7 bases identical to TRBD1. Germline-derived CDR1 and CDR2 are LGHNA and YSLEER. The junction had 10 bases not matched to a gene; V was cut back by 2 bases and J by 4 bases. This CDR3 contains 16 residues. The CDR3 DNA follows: TGCGCCAGCAGCCAAATAGGACAGGCGGGGAGCACTGAAGCTTTCTTT. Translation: CASSQIGQAGSTEAFF.

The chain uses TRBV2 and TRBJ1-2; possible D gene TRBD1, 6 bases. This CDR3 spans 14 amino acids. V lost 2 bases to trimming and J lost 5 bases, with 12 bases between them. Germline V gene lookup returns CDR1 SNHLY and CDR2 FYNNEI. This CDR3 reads CASSETGQSYGYTF. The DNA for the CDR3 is TGTGCCAGCAGTGAAACCGGACAGAGTTATGGCTACACCTTC.

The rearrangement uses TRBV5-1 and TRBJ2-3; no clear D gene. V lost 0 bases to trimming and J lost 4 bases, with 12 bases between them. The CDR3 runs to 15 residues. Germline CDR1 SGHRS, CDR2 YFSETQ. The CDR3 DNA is TGCGCCAGCAGCTTGGGCCCTCCGGTGGCAGATACGCAGTATTTT. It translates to CASSLGPPVADTQYF.

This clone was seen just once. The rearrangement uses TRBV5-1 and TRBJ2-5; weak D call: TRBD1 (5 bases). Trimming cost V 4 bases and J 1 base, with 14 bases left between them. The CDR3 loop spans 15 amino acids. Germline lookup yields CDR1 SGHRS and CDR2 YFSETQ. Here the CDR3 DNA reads TGCGCCAGCAGCCCAGGGATAACCACCCAAGAGACCCAGTACTTC. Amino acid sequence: CASSPGITTQETQYF.